The sequence of this T cell receptor beta chain was determined in a study of a mutant IDH1 vaccine in newly diagnosed glioma. Turning to the study itself: Mean patient age was about 44 years; 62.5% were male and around 40% female. Most had both radiotherapy and temozolomide beforehand; others had only one.

Sequencing was performed with immunoSEQ multiplex PCR; in TCRdb, only in-frame clones are kept and a portion is missing. Among some 30,000 clones listed, around 77% were seen once. This CDR3 is built from 16 residues. The junction had 4 bases not matched to a gene; V was cut back by 4 bases and J by 4 bases. Looked up from germline, CDR1 is SGDLS and CDR2 is YYNGEE. In the case of this clone: As yet, its antigen is unknown.

The study, taken as a whole, reports: It seemed that pseudoprogression was not linked to changes in the top peripheral T cell clonotypes.

Time point denoted: week 35, safety follow-up. The content of each vaccine dose was 300 ug of mutant IDH1 20-mer peptide, and topical imiquimod accompanied it. This clonotype was sampled from a woman younger than 45 with glioma. Some clones in this sample may be carry-over from other donors' samples. V is TRBV9 and J is TRBJ2-3; 15 bases map to TRBD2. The sequencing used PBMCs, collected from a glioma patient whose treatment included an IDH1 peptide vaccine. The CDR3 here is CASSPGLAGGADTQYF. In nucleotides, the CDR3 is TGTGCCAGCAGCCCCGGACTAGCGGGAGGGGCAGATACGCAGTATTTT.